This passage covers 13 T cell receptor beta chains from one sample sequenced in a study of OX40 agonist ivuxolimab in advanced cancers. Profiled with immunoSEQ multiplex PCR; TCRdb holds only in-frame clones, not every one. The table lists some 86,000 clones, around 85% of them singletons. Sample: CD4+ or CD8+ T cells sorted from blood, taken in a trial of the OX40 agonist ivuxolimab. The source of these receptors is an adult with an advanced solid tumor such as melanoma, head and neck, liver or kidney cancer.

The chain joins TRBV21-1 to TRBJ1-5; the table calls TRBD1, which could not be checked here. TRBV21-1 is marked as a pseudogene. The CDR3 consists of 18 residues. The CDR3 loop is CASSSKFGGLWYDQPQHF. In DNA, the CDR3 is TGTGCCAGCAGCTCCAAGTTTGGGGGCTTGTGGTATGATCAGCCCCAGCATTTT.

The chain links TRBV7-9 to TRBJ2-5; TRBD1 is a possible D gene (7 bases). CDR1 and CDR2 from the germline V gene are SEHNR and FQNEAQ (reference sequence). V was clipped by 5 bases and J by 4 bases, with 14 bases between them. This CDR3 region has 14 residues. CDR3 nucleotide sequence: TGTGCCAGCAGCGAAGCCAGGGGGGCAGAGACCCAGTACTTC. This encodes CASSEARGAETQYF.

In nucleotides, the CDR3 is TGTGCCAGTAGTTGGGGGATTACAGATACGCAGTATTTT. It is translated as CASSWGITDTQYF. V and J are TRBV19 and TRBJ2-3, with D perhaps TRBD1 or TRBD2 (5 bases each). This CDR3 region has 13 residues. Trimming stripped 5 bases from V and 3 bases from J, with 9 bases between. CDR1 and CDR2 (germline): LNHDA, SQIVND (reference sequence).

The CDR3 is CAWGQGRNYGYTF. The DNA of the CDR3 is TGTGCCTGGGGACAGGGTAGAAACTATGGCTACACCTTC. The chain is built from TRBV30 and TRBJ1-2; 8 nucleotides match TRBD1. Germline CDR1 reads GTSNPN; CDR2 reads SVGIG (reference sequence). Losses at the gene ends were 5 bases for V and 2 bases for J; bases not matched to a gene: 4. The CDR3 length is 13 residues.

The V call is TRBV7-9, the J call TRBJ2-7, with 10 bases aligning to TRBD1. V lost 3 bases to trimming and J lost 5 bases; unmatched junction nucleotides: 7. The CDR3 sequence is 15 residues long. CDR1 is SEHNR and CDR2 is FQNEAQ in the germline V gene (reference sequence). The CDR3 spells CASSFRQGAIHEQYF. The CDR3 DNA follows: TGTGCCAGCAGCTTTCGACAGGGGGCGATCCACGAGCAGTACTTC.

This chain connects TRBV9 to TRBJ2-5; 7 bases fit TRBD1. This CDR3 is built from 14 residues. V dropped 3 bases and J dropped 1; count of bases not matched to a gene: 3. The germline CDR1 and CDR2 sequences are SGDLS and YYNGEE. The CDR3 nucleotides are TGTGCCAGCAGCGAGGGACAGATCCAAGAGACCCAGTACTTC. Its protein product is CASSEGQIQETQYF. Using reference TRBV9 and TRBJ2-5 for the parts outside the CDR3, the full variable domain is DSGVTQTPKHLITATGQRVTLRCSPRSGDLSVYWYQQSLDQGLQFLIQYYNGEERAKGNILERFSAQQFPDLHSELNLSSLELGDSALYFCASSEGQIQETQYFGPGTRLLVL.

The V gene is TRBV7-2, the J gene TRBJ2-7; D unresolved. The CDR3 sequence is 12 residues long. The V end was cut by 4 bases, the J end by 6 bases, with 10 bases between. Looked up from germline, CDR1 is SGHTA and CDR2 is FQGNSA. CDR3 region: CASSWTQSEQYF. DNA of the CDR3: TGTGCCAGCAGCTGGACCCAATCCGAGCAGTACTTC.

This chain uses TRBV7-8 with TRBJ2-7; 8 nucleotides match TRBD2. CDR1 and CDR2 (germline): SGHVS, FQNEAQ. Trimming took 1 base from V and 3 from J; bases not matched to a gene: 5. The CDR3 runs 15 residues. This CDR3 is CASSLEVGTSYEQYF. The CDR3, as DNA: TGTGCCAGCAGCTTAGAAGTGGGGACTAGCTACGAGCAGTACTTC.

The chain carries TRBV18 and TRBJ2-1; D not certain. The CDR3 contains 11 residues. Germline assignment: CDR1 KGHSH and CDR2 LQKENI. Trimming pared 2 bases from V and 8 bases from J, leaving 4 bases between. CDR3: CASSPTYEQFF. The CDR3 coding sequence is TGTGCCAGCTCACCAACATATGAGCAGTTCTTC. The whole variable domain, remainder taken from reference TRBV18 and TRBJ2-1, is NAGVMQNPRHLVRRRGQEARLRCSPMKGHSHVYWYRQLPEEGLKFMVYLQKENIIDESGMPKERFSAEFPKEGPSILRIQQVVRGDSAAYFCASSPTYEQFFGPGTRLTVL.

This clone was detected only once. This chain uses TRBV4-1 with TRBJ1-2; 9 bases are shared with TRBD1. The CDR3 is 15 residues long. Looked up from germline, CDR1 is MGHRA and CDR2 is YSYEKL. J was trimmed by 1 base and V by 1 base; bases with no gene match: 1. The chain's CDR3 is CASSQGQGVNYGYTF. In DNA, the CDR3 is TGCGCCAGCAGCCAAGGACAGGGGGTTAACTATGGCTACACCTTC.

The chain combines TRBV6-1 with TRBJ2-6; D is unclear. The ends were cut back, 1 base at V and 0 bases at J, with 4 bases in the middle. The CDR3 has 15 amino acids. Germline assignment: CDR1 MNHNS and CDR2 SASEGT. The DNA of the CDR3 is TGTGCCAGCAGTGAAGGCGGCTCTGGGGCCAACGTCCTGACTTTC. The encoded protein is CASSEGGSGANVLTF.

This chain connects TRBV6-6 to TRBJ2-3; D is ambiguous. Germline CDR1 is MNHNY and CDR2 is SVGAGI (reference sequence). Trimming stripped 2 bases from V and 5 bases from J, with 17 bases between. CDR3 size: 16 residues. The CDR3 nucleotides are TGTGCCAGCAGTTACCTCCTCCTCCCCCAGCGAGATACGCAGTATTTT. Amino acid sequence: CASSYLLLPQRDTQYF.

The chain joins TRBV14 to TRBJ2-1, with TRBD2 identical over 15 bases. The CDR3 has 19 residues. V lost 4 bases to trimming and J lost 1 base; unmatched junction nucleotides: 8. Germline V gene lookup returns CDR1 SGHDN and CDR2 FVKESK. For the CDR3, the DNA is TGTGCCAGCAGCCGGGGAGGACTAGCGGGAGGGGCGTCCTACAATGAGCAGTTCTTC. This gives the protein CASSRGGLAGGASYNEQFF.